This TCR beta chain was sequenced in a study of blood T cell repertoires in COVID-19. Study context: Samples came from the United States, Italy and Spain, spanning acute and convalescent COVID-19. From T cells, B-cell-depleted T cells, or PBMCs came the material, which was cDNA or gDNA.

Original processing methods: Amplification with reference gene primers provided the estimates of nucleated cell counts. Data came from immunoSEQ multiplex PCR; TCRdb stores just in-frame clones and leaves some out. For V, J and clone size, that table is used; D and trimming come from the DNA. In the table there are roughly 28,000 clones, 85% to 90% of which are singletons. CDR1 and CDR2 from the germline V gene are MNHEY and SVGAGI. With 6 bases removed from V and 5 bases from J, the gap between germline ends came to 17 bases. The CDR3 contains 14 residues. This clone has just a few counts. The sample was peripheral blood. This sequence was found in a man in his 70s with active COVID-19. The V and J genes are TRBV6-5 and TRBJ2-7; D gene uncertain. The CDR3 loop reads CASSRVFSPHEQYF. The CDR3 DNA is TGTGCCAGCAGCCGAGTTTTTAGCCCCCACGAGCAGTACTTC.